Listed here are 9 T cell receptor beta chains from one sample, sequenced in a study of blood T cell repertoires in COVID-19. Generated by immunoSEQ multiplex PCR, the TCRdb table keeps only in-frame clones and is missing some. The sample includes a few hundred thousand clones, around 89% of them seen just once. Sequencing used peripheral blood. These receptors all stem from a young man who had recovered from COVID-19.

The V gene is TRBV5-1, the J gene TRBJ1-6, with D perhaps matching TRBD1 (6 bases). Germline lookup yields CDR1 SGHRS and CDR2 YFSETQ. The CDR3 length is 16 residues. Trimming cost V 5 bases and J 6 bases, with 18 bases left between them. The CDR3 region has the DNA TGCGCCAGCAGTTCCCGGTGGGGGCCGGGTAATTCACCCCTCCACTTT. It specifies CASSSRWGPGNSPLHF.

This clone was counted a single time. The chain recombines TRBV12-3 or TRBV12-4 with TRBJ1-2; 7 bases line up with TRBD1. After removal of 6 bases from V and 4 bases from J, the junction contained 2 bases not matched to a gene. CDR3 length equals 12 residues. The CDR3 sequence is CASRQGIYGYTF. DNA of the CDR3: TGTGCCAGCAGACAGGGGATCTATGGCTACACCTTC.

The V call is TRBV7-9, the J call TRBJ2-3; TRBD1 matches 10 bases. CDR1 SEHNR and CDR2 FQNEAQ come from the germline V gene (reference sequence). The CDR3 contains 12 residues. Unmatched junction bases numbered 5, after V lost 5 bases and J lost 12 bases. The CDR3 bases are TGTGCCAGCAGCCTCGGGACAGGGGAACAGTATTTT. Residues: CASSLGTGEQYF.

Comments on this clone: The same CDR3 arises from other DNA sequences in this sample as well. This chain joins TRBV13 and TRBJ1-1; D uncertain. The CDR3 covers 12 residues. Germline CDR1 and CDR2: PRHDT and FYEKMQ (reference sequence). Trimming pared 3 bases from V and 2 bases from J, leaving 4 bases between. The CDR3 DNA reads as TGTGCCAGCAGCTTCAGAAACACTGAAGCTTTCTTT. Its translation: CASSFRNTEAFF.

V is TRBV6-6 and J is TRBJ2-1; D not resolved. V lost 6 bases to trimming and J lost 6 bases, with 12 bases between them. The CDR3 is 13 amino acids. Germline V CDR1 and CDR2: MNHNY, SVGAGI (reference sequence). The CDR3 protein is CASRTRSFNEQFF. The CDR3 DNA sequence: TGTGCCAGCAGGACCCGTAGCTTCAATGAGCAGTTCTTC.

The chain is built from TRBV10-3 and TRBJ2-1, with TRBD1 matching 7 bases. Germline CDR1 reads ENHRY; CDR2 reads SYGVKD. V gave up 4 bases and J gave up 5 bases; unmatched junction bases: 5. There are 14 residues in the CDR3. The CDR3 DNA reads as TGTGCCATCAGTGGACCTACAGGGGACAATGAGCAGTTCTTC. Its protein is CAISGPTGDNEQFF.

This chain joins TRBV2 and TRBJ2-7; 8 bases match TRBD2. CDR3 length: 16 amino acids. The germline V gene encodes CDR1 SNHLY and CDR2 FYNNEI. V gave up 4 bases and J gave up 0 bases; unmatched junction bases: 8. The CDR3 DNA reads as TGTGCCAGCAGTGCTGTTCTAGCGGGTTACTCCTACGAGCAGTACTTC. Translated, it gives CASSAVLAGYSYEQYF.

CDR3 DNA: TGTGCCAGTGGGACAGGGTTGACCAATGAGCAGTTCTTC. This gives the protein CASGTGLTNEQFF. This chain uses TRBV19 with TRBJ2-1; TRBD1 aligns across 9 bases. V gave up 8 bases and J gave up 6 bases; unmatched junction bases: 5. The CDR3 length is 13 residues. The germline V gene has CDR1 LNHDA and CDR2 SQIVND (reference sequence).

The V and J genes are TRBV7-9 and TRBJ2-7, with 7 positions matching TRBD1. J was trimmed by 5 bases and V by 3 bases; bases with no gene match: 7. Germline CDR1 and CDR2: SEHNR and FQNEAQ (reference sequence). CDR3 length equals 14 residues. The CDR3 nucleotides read TGTGCCAGCAGCTTGGGGACAGATCTAGACGAGCAGTACTTC. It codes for CASSLGTDLDEQYF.